These 8 T cell receptor beta chains were sequenced from one sample in a study of breast tumors, draining lymph nodes, adjacent tissues. TCRdb re-called the multiplex PCR reads with MiXCR, one entry per CDR3 protein. The sample carries approximately 170,000 distinct CDR3 sequences, 33% recorded once. The lymph nodes were axillary draining lymph nodes from breast cancer patients. Input material: axillary lymph node tissue. Receptors originate from a female donor with breast cancer. Some clones in this sample may be carry-over from other donors' samples.

Many counts were recorded for this clonotype. The rearrangement links TRBV12-5 to TRBJ2-3, with 13 bases identical to TRBD2. The CDR3 is 16 amino acids. Germline CDR1 is LGHNT and CDR2 is FRNRAP. Trimming at V came to 4 bases and at J to 2 bases, leaving 3 bases not matched to a gene. In nucleotides, the CDR3 is TGTGCTAGTGGTTCGGGACTAGCGGGGATCACAGATACGCAGTATTTT. Protein: CASGSGLAGITDTQYF.

This clonotype occurred many times. The V and J genes are TRBV2 and TRBJ2-1, with no clear D. Trimming took 1 base from V and 8 from J, leaving 12 bases between them. CDR1 and CDR2 from the germline V gene are SNHLY and FYNNEI. The CDR3 sequence is 14 residues long. CDR3 loop: CASSEGRVGYEQFF. CDR3 nucleotide sequence: TGTGCCAGCAGTGAAGGTCGTGTCGGCTATGAGCAGTTCTTC.

The chain combines TRBV12-3 or TRBV12-4 with TRBJ2-3; tentatively, D is TRBD2 (6 bases). This CDR3 region has 12 residues. Trimming removed 5 bases from V and 3 bases from J, with 6 bases in between. The CDR3: CASSGGTDTQYF. CDR3 in DNA: TGTGCCAGCAGTGGGGGGACAGATACGCAGTATTTT.

On this clonotype: This is likely a read error, given that the CDR3 carries no conserved phenylalanine or tryptophan at its end. No DNA is shown, since the ends of the CDR3 on it are uncertain; the CDR3 is the one TCRdb lists. The CDR3 loop is CSAHPGGQGIY. The chain is built from TRBV20-1 and TRBJ1-4; no check of the table's D call, TRBD1, against the DNA was made. The germline V gene has CDR1 DFQATT and CDR2 SNEGSKA (reference sequence). The CDR3 is 11 residues long, ends included.

This clonotype has only one observation. A read error may explain this, as a much larger clone is one base away. V and J are TRBV5-1 and TRBJ1-6; D perhaps matches TRBD1 (5 bases). Per germline, CDR1 SGHRS and CDR2 YFSETQ. The CDR3 is 16 residues long. CDR3 sequence reads: CASSPRESSYNSLLHF. The CDR3 DNA is TGCGCCAGCAGCCCCAGGGAGAGCTCCTATAATTCACTCCTCCACTTT.

A remark on this clonotype: A much larger clone lies a single base off, so this may be a read error. The gene calls are TRBV20-1 and TRBJ2-3; 15 bases are shared with TRBD2. Germline V lookup: CDR1 DFQATT, CDR2 SNEGSKA (reference sequence). Germline trimming cut 5 bases from V and 6 bases from J; bases unmatched to any gene: 12. The CDR3 spans 17 residues. This CDR3 is CSAGRTSGGVVADTQYF. For the CDR3, the DNA is TGCAGTGCTGGACGGACTAGCGGGGGGGTGGTGGCGGATACGCAGTATTTT.

This clonotype was observed many times. V usage is TRBV9 and J usage is TRBJ2-7; D perhaps matches TRBD1 (6 bases). The CDR3 sequence is 15 residues long. Per the germline V gene, CDR1 is SGDLS and CDR2 is YYNGEE. Trimming cost V 0 bases and J 2 bases, with 12 bases left between them. The CDR3 region is CASSVDRDPTYEQYF. In DNA form, the CDR3 reads TGTGCCAGCAGCGTAGACAGGGACCCTACCTACGAGCAGTACTTC.

As regards this clonotype: A single base separates this from a much larger clone, so it may be a read error. This CDR3 is CASSPGLGRGGQEPQYF. CDR3 DNA sequence: TGTGCCAGCAGCCCCGGATTGGGGCGGGGGGGGCAAGAGCCCCAGTACTTC. The V gene is TRBV7-2, the J gene TRBJ2-5; 9 bases match TRBD2. Germline lookup yields CDR1 SGHTA and CDR2 FQGNSA. This CDR3 spans 17 amino acids.